This T cell receptor (beta chain) was recovered during a study of blood T cell repertoires in COVID-19. Study information: PBMCs, B-cell-depleted T cells, or T cells provided the cDNA or gDNA that made up the material.

Seattle's cohort entered during active infection and was followed longitudinally. Deletions cut 6 bases from V and 4 bases from J, with 25 bases between. This CDR3 has 18 residues. Germline CDR1 and CDR2: LGHNA and YNFKEQ. Source study methods: Amplification of reference gene primers was used by the study to estimate nucleated cell counts. Profiled with immunoSEQ multiplex PCR; TCRdb holds only in-frame clones, not every one. That table gives V, J and clone size, and the DNA gave D and trimming. The table lists about 200,000 clones, around 85% of them singletons. The source material was peripheral blood. The chain recombines TRBV4-2 with TRBJ1-3, with D tentatively TRBD1 (5 bases). The receptor comes from a man in his sixties with COVID-19, enrolled during active disease. The CDR3 DNA reads as TGTGCCAGCAGTCGCTCTTCGTCCGGGACCGGGGGGGGAAACACCATATATTTT. Its protein product is CASSRSSSGTGGGNTIYF.